These T cell receptor beta chains were read from a single sample in a study of cytomegalovirus exposure and HLA in healthy donors. The repertoire was sequenced with immunoSEQ multiplex PCR; TCRdb's copy has only in-frame clones and lacks some. This sample's clone table lists tens of thousands of clones. Source material: PBMCs. Every receptor here comes from a male donor in good health and CMV-seronegative. CDR3s include the opening cysteine and the closing phenylalanine or tryptophan. A D gene is named only where the DNA matches it firmly.

D gene: TRBD1
V gene: TRBV2
J gene: TRBJ2-5
CDR3 DNA: TGTGCCAGCAGTACCGACAGGGGGCCCGAGACCCAGTACTTC
CDR3 protein: CASSTDRGPETQYF